This T cell receptor beta chain was found in a study of blood T cell repertoires in COVID-19. At the level of the study: The study drew acute and convalescent COVID-19 samples from the United States, Italy and Spain. PBMCs, B-cell-depleted T cells, or T cells were the source of the cDNA or gDNA that made up the material.

Deletions cut 2 bases from V and 0 bases from J, with 8 bases between. From germline, CDR1 is MNHEY and CDR2 SMNVEV (reference sequence). This CDR3 contains 14 residues. How the authors handled the data: Estimates of nucleated cell counts were drawn from the amplification of reference gene primers. The protocol was immunoSEQ multiplex PCR, while the TCRdb copy is restricted to in-frame clones and leaves out a portion. V and J calls and clone size come straight from that table; D and trimming were deduced from the DNA. Of fewer than 120,000 clones detected, 65% to 80% appear once; the ten largest clones hold under 10%.

Sequencing was done on a sample of peripheral blood. The sequence was collected from a woman in her sixties with acute or convalescent COVID-19. The V gene is TRBV27, the J gene TRBJ2-7, with D uncertain. The DNA of the CDR3 is TGTGCCAGCAGTTTAGGTGGCAGCTCCTACGAGCAGTACTTC. Amino acids: CASSLGGSSYEQYF.